This T cell receptor (beta chain) comes out of a study of blood T cell repertoires in COVID-19. CDR3 length equals 16 residues. J gave up 9 bases and V 1 base, and 6 bases lay outside the gene matches. Per germline, CDR1 LGHNA and CDR2 YSLEER. The data were produced by immunoSEQ multiplex PCR, yet TCRdb's version contains in-frame clones alone and is incomplete. The table shows about 230,000 clones, with 65% to 90% occurring only once. While infection was still active, Seattle patients were enrolled and then followed longitudinally. The chain combines TRBV4-3 with TRBJ1-4; 12 bases are a match to TRBD1. Source material: peripheral blood. The sequence was obtained from a man aged 50 to 59 with COVID-19, enrolled during active disease. In nucleotides, the CDR3 is TGCGCCAGCAGCCAAGGGGAGCGGGACAGGGGGCAAAAACTGTTTTTT. Translation gives CASSQGERDRGQKLFF.